This TCR beta chain was captured in a study of blood T cell repertoires in COVID-19. Trimming took 5 bases from V and 4 from J, leaving 11 bases between them. This CDR3 contains 13 residues. Germline CDR1 MNHEY, CDR2 SVGAGI. Original handling: Estimated nucleated cell counts came from reference gene primer amplification. Assay: immunoSEQ multiplex PCR; the TCRdb copy retains only in-frame clones and omits some. V, J and clone size were drawn from that table, and D and trimming were deduced from the DNA. The sample carries roughly 100,000 clones, around 76% recorded once. The TCR was taken from a woman between 70 and 85 years old with acute or convalescent COVID-19. The material sequenced was peripheral blood. This chain uses TRBV6-5 with TRBJ1-2; D is possibly TRBD1 (5 bases). CDR3 loop: CASSPQVTYGYTF. The CDR3 DNA is TGTGCCAGCAGTCCACAGGTTACCTATGGCTACACCTTC.